This is a list of T cell receptor beta chains from one sample in a study of blood T cell repertoires in COVID-19. The assay was immunoSEQ multiplex PCR, and TCRdb's table has in-frame clones only and misses some. The sample lists about 190,000 clones, approximately 91% occurring once. The sequencing input was peripheral blood. These receptors were obtained from a man aged 35 to 55 with acute or convalescent COVID-19. Each CDR3 is given without its conserved first and last residue. A D gene is named only where the DNA matches it firmly.

TRBD1	TRBV7-6	15	ASSSRAWDRVTGELF
-	TRBV5-1	11	ASSLPPGFEQY
TRBD1	TRBV19	16	ASSIALTGQGPADTQY
-	TRBV9	15	ASSVAPDSSSTGELF
TRBD1	TRBV5-4	13	ASSSPTGPGNTIY
TRBD1	TRBV29-1	9	SVSDRGGGY
TRBD2	TRBV7-6	13	ASSLTASGTYEQY
-	TRBV19	14	ASSSEGSGSGNTIY
-	TRBV4-1	15	ASSQDLHTDSNYGYT
TRBD2	TRBV6-5	13	ASSYGLAGGYEQY
-	TRBV2	10	AISGGSHEQY
TRBD2	TRBV4-3	13	ASSPGGGGRETQY
TRBD1	TRBV5-5	14	ASSWPGTGREETQY
-	TRBV29-1	13	SVAPGGGPRDTQY
TRBD2	TRBV3-1/TRBV3-2	15	ASSRGFASGGQETQY
TRBD1	TRBV5-1	12	ASSFGTGEGEAF
TRBD1	TRBV19	16	ASSALDRPPSGANVLT
TRBD1	TRBV25-1	11	ATETGGADTQY
TRBD1	TRBV28	10	ASSLRQGQEY
-	TRBV5-6	14	ASSLATGEKNQPQH
-	TRBV7-6	13	ASSSSQRSYNEQF
-	TRBV4-1	14	ASSQGVVPRGNEQF
-	TRBV5-1	13	ASSLGLGGSHGYT
TRBD2	TRBV5-1	13	ASSSGGSGYNEQF
TRBD1	TRBV6-5	13	ASSPGQGRADTQY
-	TRBV5-4	10	ASSLGVTEAF
-	TRBV1	12	TSERGLHTDTQY
-	TRBV6-2/TRBV6-3	12	ATNPGSGTGELF
-	TRBV6-5	13	ASSYGQTLYNEQF
TRBD1	TRBV13	13	ASSLSGGTRNGYT
TRBD2	TRBV4-2	14	ASSPTPGTTYNEQF